This T cell receptor beta chain stems from a study of T cell responses to AZD1222 COVID-19 vaccine. Study outcomes and limitations: Scientists sampled the repertoires only once the peak T cell response had passed. Baseline testing showed seropositivity in only six or seven AZD1222 recipients. Vaccine-associated CD4 TCRs spanned spike, dominant at 160-218 and 743-854. Donors, mostly white British, included more females; clonal diversity was possibly underestimated.

V was cut by 3 bases and J by 3 bases, with 9 bases left in between. The CDR3 contains 13 residues. Germline CDR1 DFQATT, CDR2 SNEGSKA (reference sequence). In regard to this clone: Its matching antigen is unknown.

Profiling relied on immunoSEQ multiplex PCR, and the TCRdb table lists in-frame clones only, not all of them. Here the sample spans about 150,000 clones, approximately 90% being singletons. The rearrangement links TRBV20-1 to TRBJ1-5; D is unclear. The input for sequencing was peripheral blood, taken on day 0 of AZD1222 vaccination. This clonotype was obtained from an adult in good health. CDR3 nucleotides: TGCAGTGCTAGTGGCGGGGACAATCAGCCCCAGCATTTT. It translates to CSASGGDNQPQHF.